Here is one TCR beta chain with its context. The antigen remains unidentified. These data originate in a study of cytomegalovirus exposure and HLA in healthy donors. Study information: Early on, a data release was issued that held some 85 million unique TCRs from HLA-typed donors.

General observations from the study: Earlier results showed most TCR beta V segments being productive about 90% or about 30% of the time.

Vbeta (60) and Jbeta (13) primers were used in the PCR. Here immunoSEQ multiplex PCR was the method, and the copy in TCRdb shows in-frame clones only, minus some. The sample shows about 130,000 clones, 70% to 85% of them seen only once. Per germline, CDR1 SGHVS and CDR2 FNYEAQ. The CDR3 is 17 residues long. The ends lost 0 bases at V and 3 bases at J; junction bases unmatched: 6. The chain has TRBV7-6 and TRBJ1-5, with TRBD1 matching over 9 bases. The source is a boy aged 2-9 years in good health and CMV-seronegative. Sequences were obtained from PBMCs. The CDR3 spells CASSLAEGTGNNQPQHF. DNA for the CDR3: TGTGCCAGCAGCTTAGCGGAGGGGACAGGGAACAATCAGCCCCAGCATTTT. Complete variable domain (other parts from reference TRBV7-6 and TRBJ1-5): GAGVSQSPRYKVTKRGQDVALRCDPISGHVSLYWYRQALGQGPEFLTYFNYEAQQDKSGLPNDRFSAERPEGSISTLTIQRTEQRDSAMYRCASSLAEGTGNNQPQHFGDGTRLSIL.